One and the same sample provided the 26 T cell receptor beta chains below, sequenced in a study of blood T cell repertoires in COVID-19. Assay used: immunoSEQ multiplex PCR; TCRdb lists only in-frame clones, some missing. This sample has more than 140,000 clones, with roughly 88% found just once. Source material: peripheral blood. The receptors shown here come from a woman in her fifties or sixties with acute or convalescent COVID-19.

The rearrangement links TRBV5-8 to TRBJ1-1; 8 nucleotides line up with TRBD1. With V trimmed by 7 bases and J by 0 bases, 2 bases remained unmatched. The CDR3 is made up of 13 amino acids. CDR1 and CDR2 from the germline V gene are SGHTS and YDEGEE. Written as DNA, the CDR3 is TGTGCCAGCCACAGGGGGGTGAACACTGAAGCTTTCTTT. Residues: CASHRGVNTEAFF.

The rearrangement uses TRBV28 and TRBJ1-2, with D possibly being TRBD1 (5 bases). The germline CDR1 and CDR2 sequences are MDHEN and SYDVKM. The CDR3 length is 13 residues. V gave up 8 bases and J gave up 4 bases, with 14 bases separating them. DNA of the CDR3: TGTGCCAGCGCCCAAGGGGATTTCTATGGCTACACCTTC. Protein product: CASAQGDFYGYTF.

The V gene is TRBV5-5, the J gene TRBJ1-2; 8 nucleotides line up with TRBD1. Germline V lookup: CDR1 SGHKS, CDR2 YYEKEE (reference sequence). The CDR3 totals 15 residues. Trimming at V came to 4 bases and at J to 6 bases, leaving 11 bases not matched to a gene. DNA for the CDR3: TGTGCCAGCAGCGTGACAGGGGCGGGCCTTGATGGCTACACCTTC. As protein: CASSVTGAGLDGYTF.

The CDR3 DNA follows: TGTGCCAGCAGCTTTGCGGACAGGAGACTTGAAGCTTTCTTT. This sequence encodes CASSFADRRLEAFF. V is TRBV7-9 and J is TRBJ1-1; 7 positions agree with TRBD1. The CDR3 is 14 residues long. Germline V lookup: CDR1 SEHNR, CDR2 FQNEAQ (reference sequence). V gave up 3 bases and J gave up 7 bases; unmatched junction bases: 8.

The count of this clone is one. The genes are TRBV7-2 and TRBJ1-1, with no clear D. CDR1 is SGHTA, CDR2 FQGNSA, per germline. The CDR3 consists of 14 residues. V lost 2 bases and J 6 bases, leaving 13 bases between the germline ends. The CDR3 DNA reads TGTGCCAGCAGCTTAAGCGGTGGGTACGCTGAAGCTTTCTTT. This gives the protein CASSLSGGYAEAFF.

V and J are TRBV18 and TRBJ1-3; no definite D call. Trimming left V 6 bases short and J 2 bases short, with 8 bases between. The CDR3 consists of 13 residues. Germline V gene data show CDR1 as KGHSH and CDR2 as LQKENI. DNA for the CDR3: TGTGCCAGCTCTCCCCAGACTGGAAACACCATATATTTT. It is translated as CASSPQTGNTIYF.

The rearrangement links TRBV30 to TRBJ2-5, with TRBD2 matching over 11 bases. The germline V gene encodes CDR1 GTSNPN and CDR2 SVGIG (reference sequence). The J segment lost 5 bases and the V segment lost 3 bases, leaving 11 bases of the junction unmatched. This CDR3 spans 16 amino acids. CDR3 in amino acids: CAWSPGLAGGYETQYF. CDR3 bases: TGTGCCTGGAGCCCCGGGCTAGCGGGGGGTTATGAGACCCAGTACTTC.

The gene calls are TRBV24-1 and TRBJ2-7; the match to TRBD1 covers 10 bases. The V and J ends lost 3 bases and 4 bases, in that order; junction bases with no gene match: 11. CDR1 KGHDR and CDR2 SFDVKD come from the germline V gene. This CDR3 spans 17 amino acids. CDR3 region: CATSDATPGTGEYEQYF. In nucleotides, the CDR3 is TGTGCCACCAGTGATGCCACCCCCGGGACAGGGGAATACGAGCAGTACTTC.

This clone was observed once. This chain joins TRBV9 and TRBJ2-3; 7 bases fit TRBD2. V lost 4 bases, J lost 6 bases, and 8 bases stayed unmatched. The germline V gene encodes CDR1 SGDLS and CDR2 YYNGEE. The CDR3 length is 14 residues. The CDR3 DNA sequence: TGTGCCAGCAGCAGGACTAGGCTCTCGGATACGCAGTATTTT. Amino acids: CASSRTRLSDTQYF.

This clone came up a few times. The chain is built from TRBV11-2 and TRBJ1-1; maybe TRBD1 (5 bases). Per germline, CDR1 SGHAT and CDR2 FQNNGV. V lost 4 bases to trimming and J lost 1 base, with 7 bases between them. The CDR3 runs 13 residues. This CDR3 reads CASSWRGNTEAFF. The DNA for the CDR3 is TGTGCCAGCAGCTGGAGGGGGAACACTGAAGCTTTCTTT.

The chain joins TRBV14 to TRBJ2-2; D unclear. This CDR3 has 13 residues. Trimming left V 2 bases short and J 6 bases short, with 7 bases between. Per the germline V gene, CDR1 is SGHDN and CDR2 is FVKESK. The CDR3 nucleotides read TGTGCCAGCAGCCAAAGCGTGTCCGGGGAGCTGTTTTTT. Translation gives CASSQSVSGELFF.

The rearrangement joins TRBV3-1 (or the pseudogene TRBV3-2) to TRBJ1-5, with 9 bases identical to TRBD1. The junction had 3 bases not matched to a gene; V was cut back by 4 bases and J by 2 bases. Per germline, CDR1 LGHDT and CDR2 YNNKEL (reference sequence). This CDR3 contains 15 residues. This CDR3 reads CASSRTGAGNQPQHF. CDR3 bases: TGTGCCAGCAGCCGGACAGGGGCGGGCAATCAGCCCCAGCATTTT.

Only one count was recorded for this clone. This sequence joins TRBV13 and TRBJ2-2; D unclear. Trimming removed 4 bases at V and 1 base at J, with 4 bases between. This CDR3 contains 13 residues. In germline, CDR1 is PRHDT, CDR2 FYEKMQ (reference sequence). The CDR3 coding sequence is TGTGCCAGCAGCTCCGTGAACACCGGGGAGCTGTTTTTT. Its protein product is CASSSVNTGELFF.

This chain links TRBV7-2 with TRBJ2-2, with a weak D call TRBD2 (5 bases). With 5 bases removed from V and 2 bases from J, the gap between germline ends came to 21 bases. The CDR3 extends over 18 amino acids. Germline V gene sequence: CDR1 SGHTA, CDR2 FQGNSA. CDR3 sequence: CASSPEVPDAFNTGELFF. For the CDR3, the DNA is TGTGCCAGCAGCCCGGAGGTGCCAGATGCGTTTAACACCGGGGAGCTGTTTTTT. Complete variable domain (other parts from reference TRBV7-2 and TRBJ2-2): GAGVSQSPSNKVTEKGKDVELRCDPISGHTALYWYRQSLGQGLEFLIYFQGNSAPDKSGLPSDRFSAERTGGSVSTLTIQRTQQEDSAVYLCASSPEVPDAFNTGELFFGEGSRLTVL.

The chain joins TRBV18 to TRBJ2-3; 7 bases line up with TRBD1. The CDR3 contains 14 residues. V lost 4 bases to trimming and J lost 4 bases; unmatched junction nucleotides: 5. In germline, CDR1 is KGHSH, CDR2 LQKENI. The DNA of the CDR3 is TGTGCCAGCTCACTAGACAGGGTCCCAGATACGCAGTATTTT. This translates into CASSLDRVPDTQYF.

The chain combines TRBV7-2 with TRBJ1-5, with 7 bases that match TRBD1. This CDR3 has 15 residues. Germline V gives CDR1 SGHTA, CDR2 FQGNSA. Trimming cost V 5 bases and J 4 bases; bases outside gene matches: 8. CDR3 residues: CASSPTGWGNQPQHF. DNA of the CDR3: TGTGCCAGCAGCCCGACAGGGTGGGGAAATCAGCCCCAGCATTTT.

Here the CDR3 DNA reads TGTGCCACCAGTGATTCCGGGACAGGCGATCACTCCTACGAGCAGTACTTC. This gives the protein CATSDSGTGDHSYEQYF. V is TRBV24-1 and J is TRBJ2-7; 8 positions match TRBD1. The CDR3 length is 17 residues. CDR1 and CDR2 (germline): KGHDR, SFDVKD. V was pared by 2 bases and J by 0 bases, with 8 bases of the junction left unmatched.

J is TRBJ1-5 and V is TRBV6-2 or TRBV6-3, with 7 bases lining up with TRBD1. J was trimmed by 4 bases and V by 0 bases; bases with no gene match: 6. Germline V lookup: CDR1 MNHEY, CDR2 SVGEGT. The CDR3 has 16 residues. CDR3 in DNA: TGTGCCAGCAGTTACTCGAAACAGGGGCGTAATCAGCCCCAGCATTTT. Its protein product is CASSYSKQGRNQPQHF.

The chain uses TRBV3-1 (or the pseudogene TRBV3-2) and TRBJ1-3; 8 nucleotides line up with TRBD1. Germline values: CDR1 LGHDT, CDR2 YNNKEL (reference sequence). The CDR3 spans 16 residues. V lost 3 bases and J lost 3; bases outside the gene matches: 7. DNA for the CDR3: TGTGCCAGCAGCCATGCGACGACAGGGGTTGGAAACACCATATATTTT. It specifies CASSHATTGVGNTIYF.

This chain joins TRBV10-3 and TRBJ1-5, with TRBD1 as a possible D gene (5 bases). Deletions cut 0 bases from V and 2 bases from J, with 11 bases between. The CDR3 sequence is 16 residues long. Germline CDR1 reads ENHRY; CDR2 reads SYGVKD. CDR3 sequence reads: CAISESQGHGNQPQHF. CDR3 nucleotide sequence: TGTGCCATCAGTGAGTCGCAGGGTCACGGCAATCAGCCCCAGCATTTT.

The V gene is TRBV5-5, the J gene TRBJ1-5, with a possible D match to TRBD1 (5 bases). The germline V and J ends were trimmed by 4 bases and 5 bases, with 16 bases remaining between them. This CDR3 spans 15 amino acids. The germline V gene has CDR1 SGHKS and CDR2 YYEKEE (reference sequence). CDR3 sequence reads: CASSPGGVRDQPQHF. The CDR3 nucleotides read TGTGCCAGCAGCCCCGGAGGGGTAAGGGATCAGCCCCAGCATTTT. The variable domain in full, with the rest retrieved from reference TRBV5-5 and TRBJ1-5, is DAGVTQSPTHLIKTRGQQVTLRCSPISGHKSVSWYQQVLGQGPQFIFQYYEKEERGRGNFPDRFSARQFPNYSSELNVNALLLGDSALYLCASSPGGVRDQPQHFGDGTRLSIL.

There are a few counts of this clone. The rearrangement links TRBV7-9 to TRBJ1-1; TRBD1 aligns across 7 bases. V was pared by 3 bases and J by 8 bases, with 3 bases of the junction left unmatched. Per germline, CDR1 SEHNR and CDR2 FQNEAQ (reference sequence). The CDR3 extends over 12 amino acids. CDR3 protein: CASSLETGEAFF. The CDR3 nucleotides read TGTGCCAGCAGCTTGGAGACAGGGGAAGCTTTCTTT.

The chain uses TRBV4-2 and TRBJ1-1; unclear D gene. Germline CDR1 is LGHNA and CDR2 is YNFKEQ. Trimming pared 1 base from V and 1 base from J, leaving 7 bases between. The CDR3 has 14 amino acids. The CDR3 reads CASSQAEKNTEAFF. The CDR3 coding sequence is TGTGCCAGCAGCCAAGCAGAAAAGAACACTGAAGCTTTCTTT.

This sequence joins TRBV28 and TRBJ2-2; D not certain. The CDR3 runs 13 residues. Trimming left V 5 bases short and J 4 bases short, with 8 bases between. Germline values: CDR1 MDHEN, CDR2 SYDVKM. The CDR3 is CASSPPVTGELFF. CDR3 bases: TGTGCCAGCAGTCCTCCGGTCACCGGGGAGCTGTTTTTT.

The chain combines TRBV4-3 with TRBJ2-5, with D maybe TRBD1 (6 bases). CDR1 LGHNA and CDR2 YSLEER come from the germline V gene. With 1 base removed from V and 0 bases from J, the gap between germline ends came to 6 bases. There are 14 residues in the CDR3. CDR3 sequence (DNA): TGCGCCAGCAGCCAAGGGACAGACCAAGAGACCCAGTACTTC. This codes for CASSQGTDQETQYF.

For the CDR3, the DNA is TGTGCCAGCAGCCAAGCCGTAGCGGGGGCCGACAATGAGCAGTTCTTC. As protein: CASSQAVAGADNEQFF. This chain links TRBV4-2 with TRBJ2-1; 9 nucleotides align to TRBD2. CDR1 is LGHNA and CDR2 is YNFKEQ in the germline V gene. With 1 base clipped from V and 5 bases from J, the junction kept 6 bases outside the gene matches. This CDR3 is 16 amino acids long.